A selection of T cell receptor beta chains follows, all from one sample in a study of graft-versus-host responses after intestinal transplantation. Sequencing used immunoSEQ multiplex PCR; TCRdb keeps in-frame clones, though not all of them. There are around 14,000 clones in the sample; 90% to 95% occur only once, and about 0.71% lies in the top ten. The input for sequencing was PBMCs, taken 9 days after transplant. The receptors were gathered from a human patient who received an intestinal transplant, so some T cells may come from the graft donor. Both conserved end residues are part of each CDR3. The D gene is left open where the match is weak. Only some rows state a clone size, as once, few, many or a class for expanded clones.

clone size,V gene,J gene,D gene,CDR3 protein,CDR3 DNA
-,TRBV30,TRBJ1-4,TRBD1,CAWSGDRGMLANEKLFF,TGTGCCTGGAGTGGAGACAGGGGGATGTTGGCTAATGAAAAACTGTTTTTT
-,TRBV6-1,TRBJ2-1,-,CASSVGQNEQFF,TGTGCCAGCAGTGTAGGTCAAAATGAGCAGTTCTTC
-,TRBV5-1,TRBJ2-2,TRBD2,CASSLTSGRTGELFF,TGCGCCAGCAGCTTGACCAGCGGGAGGACCGGGGAGCTGTTTTTT
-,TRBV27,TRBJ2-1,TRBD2,CASSRGVSSYNEQFF,TGTGCCAGCAGTCGGGGGGTTAGCTCCTACAATGAGCAGTTCTTC
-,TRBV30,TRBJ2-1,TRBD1,CAWSTGDEQFF,TGTGCCTGGAGTACAGGGGATGAGCAGTTCTTC
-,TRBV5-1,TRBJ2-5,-,CASSLSLIQETQYF,TGCGCCAGCAGCTTGTCCCTGATCCAAGAGACCCAGTACTTC
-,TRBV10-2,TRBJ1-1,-,CASSGQLNTEAFF,TGCGCCAGCAGTGGACAGTTGAACACTGAAGCTTTCTTT
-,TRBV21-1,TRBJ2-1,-,CASSKGLAVARYNEQFF,TGTGCCAGCAGCAAAGGACTAGCGGTCGCTAGGTACAATGAGCAGTTCTTC
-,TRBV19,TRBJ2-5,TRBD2,CASSIGAGGRETQYF,TGTGCCAGTAGTATAGGGGCGGGAGGAAGAGAGACCCAGTACTTC
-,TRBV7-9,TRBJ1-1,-,CASSPWDGQSDTEAFF,TGTGCCAGCAGCCCTTGGGACGGGCAGTCCGACACTGAAGCTTTCTTT
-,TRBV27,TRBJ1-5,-,CASSLQGNQPQHF,TGTGCCAGCAGTCTTCAGGGGAATCAGCCCCAGCATTTT
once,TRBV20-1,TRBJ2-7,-,CSAIPYEQYF,TGCAGTGCTATTCCCTACGAGCAGTACTTC
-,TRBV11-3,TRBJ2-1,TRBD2,CASSLGSSGNNEQFF,TGTGCCAGCAGCTTAGGCTCTAGCGGGAACAATGAGCAGTTCTTC
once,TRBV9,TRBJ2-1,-,CASSDTGTHNNEQFF,TGTGCCAGCAGCGACACCGGGACACACAACAATGAGCAGTTCTTC
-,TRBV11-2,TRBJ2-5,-,CASSRRTSPETQYF,TGTGCCAGCAGCCGTCGGACTTCCCCAGAGACCCAGTACTTC
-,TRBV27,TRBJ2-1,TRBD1,CASSLEGQYNEQFF,TGTGCCAGCAGTTTAGAGGGACAGTACAATGAGCAGTTCTTC
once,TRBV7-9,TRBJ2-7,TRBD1,CASSLQGAAYEQYF,TGTGCCAGCAGCTTACAGGGGGCAGCGTACGAGCAGTACTTC
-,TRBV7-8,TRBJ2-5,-,CASSLAGAYQETQYF,TGTGCCAGCAGCTTAGCGGGAGCGTACCAAGAGACCCAGTACTTC
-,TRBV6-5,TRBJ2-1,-,CASSDRLTNEQFF,TGTGCCAGCAGTGATAGGCTTACTAATGAGCAGTTCTTC
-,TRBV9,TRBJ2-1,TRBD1,CASSGPVTGNDYNEQFF,TGTGCCAGCAGCGGGCCCGTGACAGGGAATGACTACAATGAGCAGTTCTTC
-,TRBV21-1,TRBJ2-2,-,CASSKRGTESGELFF,TGTGCCAGCAGCAAACGAGGGACAGAGTCCGGGGAGCTGTTTTTT
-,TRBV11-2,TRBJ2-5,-,CASSPGQGLAENQETQYF,TGTGCCAGCAGCCCCGGACAGGGACTAGCCGAGAACCAAGAGACCCAGTACTTC
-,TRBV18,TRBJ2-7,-,CASSPARGGYEQYF,TGTGCCAGCTCACCAGCCAGAGGGGGCTACGAGCAGTACTTC
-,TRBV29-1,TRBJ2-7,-,CSVEGDSREQYF,TGCAGCGTTGAAGGCGACTCCCGGGAGCAGTACTTC
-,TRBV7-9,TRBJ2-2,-,CASSFRHVNTGELFF,TGTGCCAGCAGCTTCCGTCATGTGAACACCGGGGAGCTGTTTTTT
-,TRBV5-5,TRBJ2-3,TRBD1,CASSSGTGGTDTQYF,TGTGCCAGCAGCTCCGGGACAGGGGGCACAGATACGCAGTATTTT
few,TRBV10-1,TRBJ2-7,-,CASSEVVGEQYF,TGCGCCAGCAGTGAGGTTGTGGGCGAGCAGTACTTC
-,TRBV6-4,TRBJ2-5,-,CASSTPLRRAAETQYF,TGTGCCAGCAGTACACCCCTACGGAGGGCGGCGGAGACCCAGTACTTC
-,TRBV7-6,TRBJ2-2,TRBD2,CASSFLSGRATGELFF,TGTGCCAGCAGCTTCCTTAGCGGGAGGGCCACCGGGGAGCTGTTTTTT
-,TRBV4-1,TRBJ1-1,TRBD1,CASSQGSGGPEAFF,TGCGCCAGCAGCCAGGGATCAGGGGGTCCTGAAGCTTTCTTT
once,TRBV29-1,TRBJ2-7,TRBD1,CSGLTGEGYEQYF,TGCAGCGGACTGACAGGGGAAGGCTACGAGCAGTACTTC
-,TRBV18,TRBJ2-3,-,CASLPRGPTDTQYF,TGTGCCAGCCTCCCCCGGGGACCCACAGATACGCAGTATTTT
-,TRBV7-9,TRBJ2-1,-,CASSLGNEQFF,TGTGCCAGCAGCTTAGGGAATGAGCAGTTCTTC
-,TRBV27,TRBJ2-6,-,CASSLSPTGPSGANVLTF,TGTGCCAGCAGTTTATCCCCGACAGGACCCTCTGGGGCCAACGTCCTGACTTTC
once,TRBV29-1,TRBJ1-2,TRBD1,CSVEVGDSFYGYTF,TGCAGCGTTGAAGTGGGGGACAGTTTCTATGGCTACACCTTC
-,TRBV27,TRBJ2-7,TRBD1,CASSPRGQGVYEQYF,TGTGCCAGCAGTCCCCGGGGACAGGGGGTTTACGAGCAGTACTTC
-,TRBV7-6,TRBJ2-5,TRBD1,CATRRTGTKQETQYF,TGTGCCACCCGTAGGACAGGGACGAAGCAAGAGACCCAGTACTTC
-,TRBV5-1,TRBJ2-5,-,CASSLSPEQETQYF,TGCGCCAGCAGCTTGTCGCCTGAACAAGAGACCCAGTACTTC
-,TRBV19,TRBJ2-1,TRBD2,CASRRTSGRGNEQFF,TGTGCCAGTAGGAGAACTAGCGGGAGGGGCAATGAGCAGTTCTTC
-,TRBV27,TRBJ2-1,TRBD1,CASSLRGRDRAYNEQFF,TGTGCCAGCAGTTTAAGGGGGCGGGACAGGGCATACAATGAGCAGTTCTTC
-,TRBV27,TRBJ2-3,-,CASSLGRGTDTQYF,TGTGCCAGCAGTTTAGGACGGGGCACAGATACGCAGTATTTT
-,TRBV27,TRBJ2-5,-,CASSPGRNVRGETQYF,TGTGCCAGCAGTCCAGGACGGAACGTACGAGGGGAGACCCAGTACTTC
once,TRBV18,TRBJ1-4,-,CASSPQRQGGPNEKLFF,TGTGCCAGCTCACCACAGAGGCAGGGCGGACCTAATGAAAAACTGTTTTTT
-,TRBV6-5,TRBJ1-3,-,CASSYRQFYSGNTIYF,TGTGCCAGCAGTTATCGACAGTTCTACTCTGGAAACACCATATATTTT
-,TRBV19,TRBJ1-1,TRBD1,CASSWTGTNTEAFF,TGTGCCAGTAGTTGGACAGGGACGAACACTGAAGCTTTCTTT
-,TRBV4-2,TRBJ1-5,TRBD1,CASSQVLAGTANQPQHF,TGTGCCAGCAGCCAAGTCTTAGCCGGGACAGCGAATCAGCCCCAGCATTTT